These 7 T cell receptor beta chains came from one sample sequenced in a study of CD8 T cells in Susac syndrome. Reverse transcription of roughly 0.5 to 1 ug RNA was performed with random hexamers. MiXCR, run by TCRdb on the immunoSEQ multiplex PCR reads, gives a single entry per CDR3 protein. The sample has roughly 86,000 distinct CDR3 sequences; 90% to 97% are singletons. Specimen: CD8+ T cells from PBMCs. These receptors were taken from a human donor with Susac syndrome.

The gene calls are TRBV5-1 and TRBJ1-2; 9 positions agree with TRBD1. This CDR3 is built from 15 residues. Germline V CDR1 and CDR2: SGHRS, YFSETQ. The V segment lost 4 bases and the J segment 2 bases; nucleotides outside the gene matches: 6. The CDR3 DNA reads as TGCGCCAGCAGCCTGGGACAGGGACAGAACTATGGCTACACCTTC. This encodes CASSLGQGQNYGYTF.

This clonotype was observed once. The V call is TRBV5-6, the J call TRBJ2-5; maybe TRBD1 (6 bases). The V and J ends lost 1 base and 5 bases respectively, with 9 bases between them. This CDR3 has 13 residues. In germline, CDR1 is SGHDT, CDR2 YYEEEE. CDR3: CASSLWGLETQYF. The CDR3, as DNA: TGTGCCAGCAGCTTGTGGGGGCTGGAGACCCAGTACTTC.

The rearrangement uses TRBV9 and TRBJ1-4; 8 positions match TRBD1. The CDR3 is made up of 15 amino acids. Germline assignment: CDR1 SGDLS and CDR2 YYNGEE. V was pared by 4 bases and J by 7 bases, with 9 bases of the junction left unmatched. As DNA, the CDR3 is TGTGCCAGCAGCTTAAGCCTCGGACAGGGTGAAAAACTGTTTTTT. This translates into CASSLSLGQGEKLFF.

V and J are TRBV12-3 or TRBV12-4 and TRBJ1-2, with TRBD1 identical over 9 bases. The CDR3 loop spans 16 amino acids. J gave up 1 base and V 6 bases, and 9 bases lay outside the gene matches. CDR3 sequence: CASSYQTGGSNYGYTF. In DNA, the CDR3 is TGTGCCAGCAGCTATCAGACAGGGGGTAGTAACTATGGCTACACCTTC.

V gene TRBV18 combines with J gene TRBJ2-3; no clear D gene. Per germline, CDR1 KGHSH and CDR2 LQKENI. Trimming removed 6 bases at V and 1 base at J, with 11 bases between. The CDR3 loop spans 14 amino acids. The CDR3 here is CASSNPTGTDTQYF. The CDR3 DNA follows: TGTGCCAGCTCTAACCCGACCGGCACAGATACGCAGTATTTT.

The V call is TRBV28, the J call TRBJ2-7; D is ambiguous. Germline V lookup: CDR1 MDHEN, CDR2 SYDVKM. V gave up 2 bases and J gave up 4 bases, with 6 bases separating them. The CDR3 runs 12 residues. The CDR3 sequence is CASSLRSYEQYF. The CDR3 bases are TGTGCCAGCAGTTTACGGTCTTACGAGCAGTACTTC.

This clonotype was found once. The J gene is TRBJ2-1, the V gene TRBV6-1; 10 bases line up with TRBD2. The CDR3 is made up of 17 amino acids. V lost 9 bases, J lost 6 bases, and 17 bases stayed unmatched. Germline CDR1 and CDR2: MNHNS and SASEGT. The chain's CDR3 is CASTYGRASGGFNEQFF. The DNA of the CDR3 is TGTGCCAGTACCTACGGAAGGGCTAGCGGGGGCTTCAATGAGCAGTTCTTC.